This T cell receptor beta chain stems from a study of OX40 agonist ivuxolimab in advanced cancers. Whole-study context: Of mixed ages from about 20 to 80 and averaging about 60 years, the group was about 80% male. Partial responses were recorded for three patients, including one with hepatocellular carcinoma and two with cutaneous melanoma.

Sequencing was performed with immunoSEQ multiplex PCR; in TCRdb, only in-frame clones are kept and a portion is missing. The table lists approximately 47,000 clones, roughly 86% of them singletons. In regard to this clone: The antigen is not known.

Whole-study findings and limits: Expanded peripheral T cells had an undetermined antigen specificity.

With 3 bases removed from V and 0 bases from J, the gap between germline ends came to 11 bases. This CDR3 is built from 15 residues. Germline assignment: CDR1 SGHTA and CDR2 FQGTGA. The sequencing used CD4+ or CD8+ T cells sorted from blood, collected in a trial of the OX40 agonist ivuxolimab. The rearrangement uses TRBV7-3 and TRBJ1-2; D may be TRBD1 (6 bases). The origin of this receptor is an adult with an advanced solid tumor such as melanoma, head and neck, liver or kidney cancer. The CDR3 loop reads CASSFGQPTNYGYTF. Written as DNA, the CDR3 is TGTGCCAGCAGCTTCGGACAGCCCACTAACTATGGCTACACCTTC.